Presented here are 2 T cell receptor beta chains from one specimen sequenced in a study of breast tumors, draining lymph nodes, adjacent tissues. Breast cancer patients provided tissue from their axillary draining lymph nodes. TCRdb re-called the multiplex PCR reads through MiXCR, storing one row per CDR3 protein. This table has about 110,000 distinct CDR3 sequences, more than 25% appearing once. Sequencing was carried out using axillary lymph node tissue. Receptors originate from a female donor with breast cancer. Some clones in this sample may be carry-over from other donors' samples.

A remark on this clonotype: A far larger clone is one nucleotide away, so this likely arose from a read error. J is TRBJ2-1 and V is TRBV7-2, with D unclear. The germline V gene has CDR1 SGHTA and CDR2 FQGNSA. The CDR3 is 12 residues long. CDR3 in amino acids: CASSLGYSEQFF. The CDR3 DNA reads TGTGCCAGCAGCTTAGGATACAGTGAGCAGTTCTTC.

This clonotype came up many times. The gene calls are TRBV5-1 and TRBJ2-7; the D is unclear. The CDR3 has 15 residues. The V gene lost 1 base and the J gene lost 0 bases, with 11 bases spanning the gap. The germline V gene encodes CDR1 SGHRS and CDR2 YFSETQ. The CDR3 loop is CASSLWPTGSYEQYF. The CDR3 DNA reads as TGCGCCAGCAGCTTGTGGCCTACCGGCTCCTACGAGCAGTACTTC.